The 29 T cell receptor beta chains in this list originate from one sample, sequenced in a study of blood T cell repertoires in COVID-19. The table came from immunoSEQ multiplex PCR; TCRdb's copy has only in-frame clones and leaves some out. The table includes about 160,000 clones, 60% to 85% detected once. Sequenced sample: peripheral blood. All receptors derive from a man in his sixties with acute or convalescent COVID-19.

This clone was observed a handful of times. V gene TRBV19 combines with J gene TRBJ1-5; unclear D gene. Germline CDR1 is LNHDA and CDR2 is SQIVND (reference sequence). The CDR3 has 13 residues. Trimming removed 7 bases at V and 4 bases at J, with 11 bases between. The CDR3 loop reads CASIGGYNQPQHF. The CDR3 DNA sequence: TGTGCCAGTATCGGCGGGTATAATCAGCCCCAGCATTTT.

In regard to this clone: In the same sample, other DNA sequences code for this CDR3. This sequence joins TRBV4-1 and TRBJ1-1, with 7 bases aligning to TRBD1. Germline V gene sequence: CDR1 MGHRA, CDR2 YSYEKL. This CDR3 is 15 amino acids long. Trimming took 1 base from V and 0 from J; bases not matched to a gene: 2. This chain's CDR3 is CASSQGDRLNTEAFF. The CDR3 nucleotides are TGCGCCAGCAGCCAAGGGGACAGATTGAACACTGAAGCTTTCTTT.

This chain links TRBV5-1 with TRBJ2-5, with TRBD1 as a possible D gene (5 bases). Trimming removed 0 bases at V and 5 bases at J, with 8 bases between. Germline CDR1 is SGHRS and CDR2 is YFSETQ. The CDR3 covers 13 residues. The DNA of the CDR3 is TGCGCCAGCAGCTTGGGTCAGGGCGAGACCCAGTACTTC. Translated: CASSLGQGETQYF.

J is TRBJ2-7 and V is TRBV5-3, with D possibly matching TRBD2 (5 bases). TRBV5-3 is an ORF, with its function uncertain. The ends were cut back, 0 bases at V and 0 bases at J, with 10 bases in the middle. The CDR3 is 15 amino acids. The CDR3 nucleotides are TGTGCCAGAAGCTTGGTCCTAGCCAGCTCCTACGAGCAGTACTTC. It encodes CARSLVLASSYEQYF.

The chain is built from TRBV6-1 and TRBJ2-7, with TRBD2 identical over 7 bases. This CDR3 has 13 amino acids. Germline V gene lookup returns CDR1 MNHNS and CDR2 SASEGT. V shed 3 bases and J 5 bases; nucleotides not matched to a gene: 4. The CDR3 spells CASSELGGDEQYF. The CDR3 DNA sequence: TGTGCCAGCAGTGAGTTGGGAGGGGACGAGCAGTACTTC.

This CDR3 reads CASSKEFYGYTF. The CDR3 coding sequence is TGTGCCAGCAGTAAGGAGTTCTATGGCTACACCTTC. The V call is TRBV2, the J call TRBJ1-2; unclear D gene. V dropped 5 bases and J dropped 4 bases, with 8 bases sitting between them. Per germline, CDR1 SNHLY and CDR2 FYNNEI. CDR3 size: 12 residues.

The chain employs TRBV7-6 and TRBJ2-2; TRBD2 is a possible D gene (6 bases). This CDR3 has 16 residues. Germline V gene lookup returns CDR1 SGHVS and CDR2 FNYEAQ. Trimming removed 2 bases at V and 5 bases at J, with 15 bases between. This chain's CDR3 is CASSLTRMEGTGELFF. CDR3 DNA: TGTGCCAGCAGCTTAACAAGAATGGAGGGAACCGGGGAGCTGTTTTTT.

V and J are TRBV4-3 and TRBJ2-4, with 11 nucleotides matching TRBD2. CDR3 length equals 16 residues. Germline-derived CDR1 and CDR2 are LGHNA and YSLEER. V lost 2 bases to trimming and J lost 3 bases; unmatched junction nucleotides: 3. CDR3: CASSQLAGGDKNIQYF. CDR3 nucleotides: TGCGCCAGCAGCCAACTAGCGGGGGGTGACAAAAACATTCAGTACTTC.

The CDR3 bases are TGTGCCAGCAGTACGGGACTTTTCCAGACCCAGTACTTC. It codes for CASSTGLFQTQYF. The chain couples TRBV12-3 or TRBV12-4 to TRBJ2-5; D might be TRBD2 (6 bases). This CDR3 comprises 13 residues. V shed 5 bases and J shed 6 bases, with 13 bases lying between them.

Only one count was recorded for this clone. The chain uses TRBV15 and TRBJ1-3; 8 bases align to TRBD1. Germline-derived CDR1 and CDR2 are LNHNV and YYDKDF (reference sequence). The length of the CDR3 is 16 residues. The V segment lost 3 bases and the J segment 0 bases; nucleotides outside the gene matches: 4. The CDR3 region is CATSRGQALSGNTIYF. The CDR3 region has the DNA TGTGCCACCAGCAGGGGACAGGCTCTCTCTGGAAACACCATATATTTT.

The V call is TRBV2, the J call TRBJ2-7; 7 nucleotides align to TRBD1. Per the germline V gene, CDR1 is SNHLY and CDR2 is FYNNEI. The CDR3 covers 12 residues. V was pared by 10 bases and J by 0 bases, with 3 bases of the junction left unmatched. CDR3 DNA: TGTGCCACAGGACAGGCCTCCTACGAGCAGTACTTC. This gives the protein CATGQASYEQYF. The full variable domain, completed using reference TRBV2 and TRBJ2-7, is EPEVTQTPSHQVTQMGQEVILRCVPISNHLYFYWYRQILGQKVEFLVSFYNNEISEKSEIFDDQFSVERPDGSNFTLKIRSTKLEDSAMYFCATGQASYEQYFGPGTRLTVT.

This clone was observed a few times. The chain carries TRBV6-2 or TRBV6-3 and TRBJ2-7; D uncertain. Germline-derived CDR1 and CDR2 are MNHEY and SVGEGT. This CDR3 has 15 amino acids. Trimming took 0 bases from V and 1 from J, leaving 10 bases between them. CDR3 bases: TGTGCCAGCAGTTACTCGCAGACTTGGTCCTACGAGCAGTACTTC. Translating gives CASSYSQTWSYEQYF.

V and J are TRBV18 and TRBJ1-1; 8 bases are a match to TRBD1. V trimming: 4 bases; J trimming: 2 bases; junction bases outside the gene matches: 6. CDR3 length equals 15 residues. CDR1 is KGHSH and CDR2 is LQKENI in the germline V gene. This CDR3 reads CASSLTTGGNTEAFF. The DNA for the CDR3 is TGTGCCAGCTCACTTACTACAGGGGGTAACACTGAAGCTTTCTTT.

This chain connects TRBV27 to TRBJ1-6; 8 positions agree with TRBD1. The CDR3 contains 16 residues. V gave up 3 bases and J gave up 5 bases; unmatched junction bases: 6. Germline V lookup: CDR1 MNHEY, CDR2 SMNVEV (reference sequence). The CDR3 nucleotides are TGTGCCAGCAGTTTGGACAGGGCCCCAGATAATTCACCCCTCCACTTT. Translating it yields CASSLDRAPDNSPLHF.

The chain combines TRBV7-3 with TRBJ2-3; TRBD2 matches at 7 bases. The V segment lost 5 bases and the J segment 4 bases; nucleotides outside the gene matches: 6. Germline V lookup: CDR1 SGHTA, CDR2 FQGTGA. The CDR3 runs to 14 residues. CDR3 nucleotides: TGTGCCAGCAGCGCGACTAGCTTGGCAGATACGCAGTATTTT. Translated, it gives CASSATSLADTQYF.

The chain uses TRBV2 and TRBJ1-3; D possibly corresponds to TRBD1 (6 bases). The CDR3 extends over 13 amino acids. The V and J ends lost 7 bases and 2 bases respectively, with 9 bases between them. CDR1 and CDR2 (germline): SNHLY, FYNNEI. The CDR3 loop is CASNYRAGNTIYF. The CDR3 DNA follows: TGTGCCAGCAATTACAGGGCTGGAAACACCATATATTTT.

This clone was counted a single time. This chain joins TRBV5-1 and TRBJ2-5; TRBD1 agrees at 10 bases. Germline loops: CDR1 SGHRS, CDR2 YFSETQ. The J segment lost 1 base and the V segment lost 3 bases, leaving 9 bases of the junction unmatched. This CDR3 has 17 amino acids. In DNA, the CDR3 is TGCGCCAGCAGCTCGGGACAGGGGATGGAGGGCCAAGAGACCCAGTACTTC. Translation: CASSSGQGMEGQETQYF.

This clone was detected only a few times. V gene TRBV7-9 combines with J gene TRBJ1-3, with 11 bases lining up with TRBD1. Germline V gene data show CDR1 as SEHNR and CDR2 as FQNEAQ (reference sequence). This CDR3 spans 15 amino acids. With 4 bases clipped from V and 4 bases from J, the junction kept 3 bases outside the gene matches. For the CDR3, the DNA is TGTGCCAGCAGCTGGACAGGGGGCAACGGAAACACCATATATTTT. Translation gives CASSWTGGNGNTIYF.

This clone was counted a single time. The genes are TRBV19 and TRBJ1-1; possibly TRBD1 for D (6 bases). The CDR3 sequence is 16 residues long. Germline CDR1 is LNHDA and CDR2 is SQIVND (reference sequence). The V end lost 4 bases, the J end lost 1 base, and 16 bases lay between the germline ends. As DNA, the CDR3 is TGTGCCAGTAGTAGAGGATACCGACAGGCGAACACTGAAGCTTTCTTT. It is translated as CASSRGYRQANTEAFF.

The chain employs TRBV5-1 and TRBJ1-3; possible D gene TRBD1, 5 bases. The germline CDR1 and CDR2 sequences are SGHRS and YFSETQ. The CDR3 consists of 16 residues. Trimming cost V 0 bases and J 3 bases, with 13 bases left between them. The CDR3 DNA follows: TGCGCCAGCAGCTTGGGGGACTCGCTGCGTGGAAACACCATATATTTT. Encoded protein: CASSLGDSLRGNTIYF.

The CDR3 sequence: CASSYSIGGFYGYTF. The CDR3 nucleotides are TGTGCCAGCAGTTACTCGATTGGCGGATTCTATGGCTACACCTTC. The chain uses TRBV6-5 and TRBJ1-2; no firm D call. Germline CDR1 and CDR2: MNHEY and SVGAGI. Trimming pared 0 bases from V and 4 bases from J, leaving 12 bases between. CDR3 size: 15 residues.

This chain joins TRBV28 and TRBJ1-1; D remains ambiguous. Trimming took off 9 bases at V and 5 bases at J, with 10 bases between the two ends. The CDR3 contains 11 residues. CDR1 is MDHEN, CDR2 SYDVKM, per germline. The DNA for the CDR3 is TGTGCCAGTTTACAGAAAACTGAAGCTTTCTTT. Protein: CASLQKTEAFF. The complete variable domain, with remaining parts taken from reference TRBV28 and TRBJ1-1, reads DVKVTQSSRYLVKRTGEKVFLECVQDMDHENMFWYRQDPGLGLRLIYFSYDVKMKEKGDIPEGYSVSREKKERFSLILESASTNQTSMYLCASLQKTEAFFGQGTRLTVV.

This clone was counted a single time. The rearrangement uses TRBV29-1 and TRBJ2-5; possibly TRBD1 for D (5 bases). The CDR3 spans 13 residues. Per germline, CDR1 SQVTM and CDR2 ANQGSEA. V lost 2 bases, J lost 1 base, and 8 bases lay in between. DNA of the CDR3: TGCAGCGTTGAATCAGGGTCCCAAGAGACCCAGTACTTC. It yields the protein CSVESGSQETQYF.

The chain links TRBV21-1 to TRBJ2-4; the table calls TRBD1, which could not be checked here. TRBV21-1 represents a pseudogene. The CDR3 runs 15 residues. The CDR3 DNA reads as TGTGCCAGCAGCAGCCAGGTTCTAGCCAAAAACATTCAGTACTTC. It encodes CASSSQVLAKNIQYF.

The gene calls are TRBV3-1 (or the pseudogene TRBV3-2) and TRBJ2-7; perhaps TRBD2 as D (6 bases). The germline V gene has CDR1 LGHDT and CDR2 YNNKEL (reference sequence). The V gene lost 0 bases and the J gene lost 0 bases, with 15 bases spanning the gap. The CDR3 has 17 residues. The CDR3 DNA sequence: TGTGCCAGCAGCCAAGAATGGAGGGGATTGAGCTCCTACGAGCAGTACTTC. Amino acids: CASSQEWRGLSSYEQYF.

The chain recombines TRBV12-5 with TRBJ1-4; TRBD1 matches 7 bases. The CDR3 is 13 amino acids. From germline, CDR1 is LGHNT and CDR2 FRNRAP. V trimming: 6 bases; J trimming: 4 bases; junction bases outside the gene matches: 2. The CDR3 coding sequence is TGTGCTAGTGGCCGGGACAGTAATGAAAAACTGTTTTTT. Protein product: CASGRDSNEKLFF.

J is TRBJ2-7 and V is TRBV12-3 or TRBV12-4, with 7 bases identical to TRBD1. V shed 5 bases and J 4 bases; nucleotides not matched to a gene: 5. This CDR3 region has 13 residues. Here the CDR3 DNA reads TGTGCCAGCAGTACAGGGACAGTATACGAGCAGTACTTC. Protein product: CASSTGTVYEQYF.

A few counts support this clone. V usage is TRBV28 and J usage is TRBJ2-1; 9 positions match TRBD1. This CDR3 has 16 amino acids. After removal of 4 bases from V and 1 base from J, the junction contained 5 bases not matched to a gene. Germline CDR1 is MDHEN and CDR2 is SYDVKM. The CDR3 DNA is TGTGCCAGCAGTTCGCCGGGACAGGGTTCCTACAATGAGCAGTTCTTC. Translated: CASSSPGQGSYNEQFF.

V gene TRBV6-5 combines with J gene TRBJ1-1; D is possibly TRBD1 (6 bases). Germline CDR1 reads MNHEY; CDR2 reads SVGAGI. This CDR3 comprises 16 residues. The V and J ends lost 0 bases and 5 bases respectively, with 16 bases between them. The CDR3 sequence is CASSYSRRQGHTEAFF. CDR3 bases: TGTGCCAGCAGTTACTCGAGGAGGCAGGGGCATACTGAAGCTTTCTTT.